This T cell receptor beta chain was retrieved from a study of early T cells in non-severe SARS-CoV-2 infection. This clonotype was recorded a few times. The CDR3 is 12 amino acids. V was trimmed by 6 bases and J by 6 bases, leaving 15 bases between them. CDR1 is DFQATT and CDR2 is SNEGSKA in the germline V gene (reference sequence). TCRdb ran MiXCR on the 5' RACE reads and lists one entry per CDR3 protein. The sample carries more than 50,000 distinct CDR3 sequences, under 15% recorded once. The sequence derives from an adult who was a healthcare worker with PCR-confirmed SARS-CoV-2 infection or an uninfected control (not recorded which). This sample comprised whole blood, obtained at baseline. The genes are TRBV20-1 and TRBJ2-7; TRBD1 might be the D (6 bases). Here the CDR3 DNA reads TGCAGTGCCTCTAACCAGGGGCCCGAGCAGTACTTC. Translation gives CSASNQGPEQYF.